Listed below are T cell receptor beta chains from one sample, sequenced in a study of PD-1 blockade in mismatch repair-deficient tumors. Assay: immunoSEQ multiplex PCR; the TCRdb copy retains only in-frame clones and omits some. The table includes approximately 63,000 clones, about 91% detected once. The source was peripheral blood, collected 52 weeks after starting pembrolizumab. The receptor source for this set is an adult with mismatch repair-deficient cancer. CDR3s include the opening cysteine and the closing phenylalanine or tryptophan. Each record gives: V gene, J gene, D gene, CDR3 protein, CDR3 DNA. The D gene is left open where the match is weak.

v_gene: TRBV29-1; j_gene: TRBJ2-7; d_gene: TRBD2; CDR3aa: CSVGLAGGIEQYF; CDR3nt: TGCAGCGTTGGACTAGCGGGAGGGATCGAGCAGTACTTC
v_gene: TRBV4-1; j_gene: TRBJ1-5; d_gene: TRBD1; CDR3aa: CASSQVDRGNQPQHF; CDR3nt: TGCGCCAGCAGCCAAGTCGACAGGGGAAATCAGCCCCAGCATTTT
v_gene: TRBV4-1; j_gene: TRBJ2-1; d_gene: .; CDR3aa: CASSPDDNEQFF; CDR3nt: TGCGCCAGCAGCCCGGACGATAATGAGCAGTTCTTC
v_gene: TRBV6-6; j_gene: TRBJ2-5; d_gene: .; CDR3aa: CASSYLLRRYETQYF; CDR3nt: TGTGCCAGCAGTTACTTGTTGAGGAGGTACGAGACCCAGTACTTC
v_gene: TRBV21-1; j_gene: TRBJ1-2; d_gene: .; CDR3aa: CASSKDKRSSGYTF; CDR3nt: TGTGCCAGCAGCAAAGATAAGCGGTCGAGTGGCTACACCTTC
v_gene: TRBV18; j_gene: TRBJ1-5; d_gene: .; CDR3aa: CASSPSFEGGNQPQHF; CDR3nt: TGTGCCAGCTCACCCAGTTTTGAGGGCGGCAATCAGCCCCAGCATTTT
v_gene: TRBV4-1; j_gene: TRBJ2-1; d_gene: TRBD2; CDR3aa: CASSQGGGSYNEQFF; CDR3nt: TGCGCCAGCAGCCAGGGCGGGGGTTCCTACAATGAGCAGTTCTTC
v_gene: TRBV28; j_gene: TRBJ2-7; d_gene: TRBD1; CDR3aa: CASSWGQGFYEQYF; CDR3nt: TGTGCCAGCAGTTGGGGACAGGGTTTTTACGAGCAGTACTTC
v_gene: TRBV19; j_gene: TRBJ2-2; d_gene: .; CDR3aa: CASSNPTRGKTGELFF; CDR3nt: TGTGCCAGTAGTAACCCCACCAGGGGCAAAACCGGGGAGCTGTTTTTT
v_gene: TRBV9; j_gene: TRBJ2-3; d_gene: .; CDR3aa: CASSVGAMGTDTQYF; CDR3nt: TGTGCCAGCAGCGTTGGGGCGATGGGCACAGATACGCAGTATTTT
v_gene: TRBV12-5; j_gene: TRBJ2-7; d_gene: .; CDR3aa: CASGFGRAYEQYF; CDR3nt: TGTGCTAGTGGTTTTGGCAGGGCCTACGAGCAGTACTTC
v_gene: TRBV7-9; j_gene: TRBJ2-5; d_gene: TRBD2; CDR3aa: CASSLGLAAHQETQYF; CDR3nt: TGTGCCAGCAGCTTAGGTCTAGCGGCGCACCAAGAGACCCAGTACTTC
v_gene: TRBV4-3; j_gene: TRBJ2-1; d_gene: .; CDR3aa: CASSQGGGSYNEQFF; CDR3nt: TGCGCCAGCAGCCAGGGGGGTGGCTCCTACAATGAGCAGTTCTTC
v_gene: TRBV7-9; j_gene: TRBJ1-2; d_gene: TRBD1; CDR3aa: CASSTGGVYGYTF; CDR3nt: TGTGCCAGCAGCACAGGGGGCGTCTATGGCTACACCTTC
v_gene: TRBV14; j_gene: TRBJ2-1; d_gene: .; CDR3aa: CASSGRESYNEQFF; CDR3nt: TGTGCCAGCAGTGGCAGGGAGTCCTACAATGAGCAGTTCTTC